The TCR beta chain described here comes from a study of cytomegalovirus exposure and HLA in healthy donors. The table came from immunoSEQ multiplex PCR; TCRdb's copy has only in-frame clones and leaves some out. The table lists 150,000 or so clones, approximately 88% of them singletons. CDR1 MDHEN and CDR2 SYDVKM come from the germline V gene. This CDR3 contains 13 residues. V dropped 7 bases and J dropped 1 base, with 7 bases sitting between them. Sequenced material: PBMCs. The source is a young woman in good health and CMV-seropositive. This rearrangement joins TRBV28 to TRBJ2-2, with D possibly being TRBD1 (5 bases). CDR3 sequence: CASIGVNTGELFF. The CDR3 DNA reads as TGTGCCAGCATAGGGGTGAACACCGGGGAGCTGTTTTTT.